This is a list of T cell receptor beta chains from one sample in a study of T cell changes during pregnancy in multiple sclerosis. Method: immunoSEQ multiplex PCR; TCRdb's copy keeps in-frame clones and lacks some. The sample has 67,000 or so clones; approximately 92% are singletons. The input for sequencing was CD8+ T cells from peripheral blood mononuclear cells, taken in the third trimester of pregnancy. These receptors were obtained from a female donor in good health, enrolled as a control in a pregnancy study. Each CDR3 is given with its conserved first and last residue. A D gene is named only where the DNA matches it firmly. Expanded clones are given a class, and other clones once, few, many or no size at all.

D	V	J	size	DNA	CDR3
TRBD1	TRBV5-1	TRBJ1-1	-	TGCGCCAGTAAAACAGGGGGGGGCACTGAAGCTTTCTTT	CASKTGGGTEAFF
TRBD1	TRBV4-3	TRBJ2-7	-	TGCGCCAGCAGCTCACAGGGGACAGGGATCTACGAGCAGTACTTC	CASSSQGTGIYEQYF
TRBD1	TRBV6-5	TRBJ1-2	-	TGTGCCAGCAGACATGGGGACAGGGATGGCTACACCTTC	CASRHGDRDGYTF
TRBD1	TRBV29-1	TRBJ2-7	-	TGCAGCGTTACCGGGACAGGGGGCCTCTACGAGCAGTACTTC	CSVTGTGGLYEQYF
TRBD1	TRBV13	TRBJ2-7	once	TGTGCCAGCAGCCCACCGACCGGGACAGAGTTTAGCTCCTACGAGCAGTACTTC	CASSPPTGTEFSSYEQYF
TRBD2	TRBV6-1	TRBJ2-3	-	TGTGCCAGCAGTGAATATGGGCGGGGGGGCACAGATACGCAGTATTTT	CASSEYGRGGTDTQYF
-	TRBV5-1	TRBJ2-7	-	TGCGCCAGCAGCTTGGATGTCGGCGGGGCCCCGGAGCAGTACTTC	CASSLDVGGAPEQYF
-	TRBV11-1	TRBJ2-7	-	TGTGCCAGCAGCTCCCCGTCGGGGGTAAGCTCCTACGAGCAGTACTTC	CASSSPSGVSSYEQYF
TRBD1	TRBV4-3	TRBJ1-5	-	TGCGCCAGCAGCCAAGCACTCCGGGACAGACGAAACCTACATCAGCCCCAGCATTTT	CASSQALRDRRNLHQPQHF
TRBD1	TRBV5-4	TRBJ1-3	-	TGTGCCAGCAGCTTGGGACAGGGAAGCTCTGGAAACACCATATATTTT	CASSLGQGSSGNTIYF
TRBD1	TRBV4-1	TRBJ1-5	-	TGCGCCAGCAGCCAAGAACCCGGGACAGTCAATCAGCCCCAGCATTTT	CASSQEPGTVNQPQHF
TRBD2	TRBV27	TRBJ2-7	-	TGTGCCAGCAGTTTGGTCCTAGCGGGGGGCCTAAGCTCCTACGAGCAGTACTTC	CASSLVLAGGLSSYEQYF
-	TRBV19	TRBJ1-1	-	TGTGCCAGTAGTGCCTCGGGTGCGGGCACTGAAGCTTTCTTT	CASSASGAGTEAFF
-	TRBV2	TRBJ1-1	-	TGTGCCAGCAGGGCAGGGGTTGAAGCTTTCTTT	CASRAGVEAFF
-	TRBV7-9	TRBJ1-1	-	TGTGCCAGCAGCTTAGGGCCCAGGGTGGGCACTGAAGCTTTCTTT	CASSLGPRVGTEAFF
TRBD2	TRBV9	TRBJ2-5	-	TGTGCCAGCAGCGTAGGGGAGGGTAGGGAAGAGACCCAGTACTTC	CASSVGEGREETQYF
-	TRBV6-1	TRBJ1-1	few	TGTGCCAGCAGTGAACAGGGTGAAGCTTTCTTT	CASSEQGEAFF
TRBD1	TRBV6-6	TRBJ2-3	-	TGTGCCAGCAGTCCTCTTCAGGGGGCAAAAGATACGCAGTATTTT	CASSPLQGAKDTQYF
TRBD1	TRBV27	TRBJ2-7	once	TGTGCCAGCAGTTTATCGGACAGGCCCTTCTACGAGCAGTACTTC	CASSLSDRPFYEQYF
TRBD1	TRBV19	TRBJ2-7	-	TGTGCCAGTAGTATTGGGACAGGGACCTACGAGCAGTACTTC	CASSIGTGTYEQYF
-	TRBV25-1	TRBJ1-4	-	TGTGCCAGTCGGGGAGACGACGAAAAACTGTTTTTT	CASRGDDEKLFF
TRBD1	TRBV19	TRBJ1-6	-	TGTGCCAGTAGTACGGGACAGGGAGGGAATTCACCCCTCCACTTT	CASSTGQGGNSPLHF
TRBD2	TRBV4-3	TRBJ2-7	-	TGCGCCAGCAGCCGAATACTAGCGGGGGGGATGTACGAGCAGTACTTC	CASSRILAGGMYEQYF
-	TRBV27	TRBJ1-4	few	TGTGCCAGCAGCTGGACGGGGGGTAGTGAAAAACTGTTTTTT	CASSWTGGSEKLFF
-	TRBV2	TRBJ1-6	-	TGTGCCAGCAGCACCCCGAGGCGGGCCACCTATAATTCACCCCTCCACTTT	CASSTPRRATYNSPLHF
TRBD1	TRBV10-3	TRBJ1-6	-	TGTGCCATCAGTGAGTCGGAAGGGGGCTTTTCACCCCTCCACTTT	CAISESEGGFSPLHF
-	TRBV10-3	TRBJ1-5	-	TGTGCCATCAAAGACGGAACGGGGCAGCCCCAGCATTTT	CAIKDGTGQPQHF
TRBD2	TRBV6-4	TRBJ2-4	-	TGTGCCAGCAGTGAGAACGGGGGGGCCGAGAACATTCAGTACTTC	CASSENGGAENIQYF
-	TRBV4-3	TRBJ2-1	once	TGCGCCAGCAGCCAAGAGAATCTAGGAATGTACTATGAGCAGTTCTTC	CASSQENLGMYYEQFF
TRBD1	TRBV7-9	TRBJ2-7	-	TGTGCCAGCAGCTATACAGGGGCGAGCTCCTACGAGCAGCACTTC	CASSYTGASSYEQHF
TRBD1	TRBV29-1	TRBJ2-2	-	TGCAGCGTTGACCGCCAGGGGGACACCGGGGAGCTGTTTTTT	CSVDRQGDTGELFF
-	TRBV15	TRBJ1-2	-	TGTGCCACCAGCAGAGCAACAGGGTACGTCGGCTACACCTTC	CATSRATGYVGYTF
TRBD2	TRBV4-3	TRBJ2-7	-	TGCGCCAGCAGCCAAGATAGGAGGACTAGCTACTACGAGCAGTACTTC	CASSQDRRTSYYEQYF
TRBD1	TRBV4-1	TRBJ1-1	-	TGCGCCAGCAGCCAAGGGACAGGGGCGAACACTGAAGCTTTCTTT	CASSQGTGANTEAFF
TRBD2	TRBV10-3	TRBJ2-3	-	TGTGCCATCAGTGAGAGCGGGGGGGTCACAGATACGCAGTATTTT	CAISESGGVTDTQYF
-	TRBV2	TRBJ1-1	-	TGTGCCAGCATTACCCCGGGAAAGATAGAAGCTTTCTTT	CASITPGKIEAFF
-	TRBV2	TRBJ2-2	-	TGTGCGATCAAAACGGGGACCGGGGAGCTGTTTTTT	CAIKTGTGELFF
TRBD1	TRBV4-2	TRBJ2-7	-	TGTGCCAGCAGCCAAGTTGGACAGGGCTACGAGCAGTACTTC	CASSQVGQGYEQYF
TRBD2	TRBV7-9	TRBJ2-3	once	TGTGCCAGCAGCCCTGCCACTCAGGGGCTAGCGGGGCGGGATACGCAGTATTTT	CASSPATQGLAGRDTQYF
TRBD2	TRBV19	TRBJ2-1	-	TGTGCCAGTAGTATAGGGTCCGGGGGGGCCTACAATGAGCAGTTCTTC	CASSIGSGGAYNEQFF
TRBD1	TRBV6-5	TRBJ2-3	-	TGTGCCAGCAGCCCGACAGGGGCCCTCACAGATACGCAGTATTTT	CASSPTGALTDTQYF
TRBD2	TRBV2	TRBJ2-7	-	TGTGCCATCCCGGGACTAGCGGACTCCTACGAGCAGTACTTC	CAIPGLADSYEQYF
-	TRBV4-2	TRBJ2-1	-	TGTGCCAGCAGCCAAGAAATAAGCGGGTTCGGCAATGAGCAGTTCTTC	CASSQEISGFGNEQFF
-	TRBV19	TRBJ1-4	-	TGTGCCAGTAGGTCCAGGTCGGATGAAAAACTGTTTTTT	CASRSRSDEKLFF
TRBD2	TRBV7-3	TRBJ2-3	-	TGTGCCAGCAGCTTAGCGGGGGGAGGGGATACGCAGTATTTT	CASSLAGGGDTQYF
-	TRBV6-5	TRBJ2-3	-	TGTGCCAGCACGGCCCCAGGTGCAGATACGCAGTATTTT	CASTAPGADTQYF
-	TRBV4-3	TRBJ1-2	-	TGCGCCAGCAGCCAAGAAGCCCCAGGGTCCTTCCTAGCTAACTATGGCTACACCTTC	CASSQEAPGSFLANYGYTF
-	TRBV19	TRBJ1-2	-	TGTGCCAGTAAGGAGGGGCCTCGGGCGTATGGCTACACCTTC	CASKEGPRAYGYTF
-	TRBV2	TRBJ1-1	few	TGTGCCAGCACAGAAATAATGAACACTGAAGCTTTCTTT	CASTEIMNTEAFF
-	TRBV27	TRBJ2-3	-	TGTGCCAGCAGTTATGGGAGTCTCACAGATACGCAGTATTTT	CASSYGSLTDTQYF
TRBD1	TRBV6-1	TRBJ1-1	-	TGTGCCAGCAGTGAAGGCTGGGGGACAGTGAACACTGAAGCTTTCTTT	CASSEGWGTVNTEAFF
-	TRBV9	TRBJ2-1	-	TGTGCCAGCAGCGTAAATAGTGAGCAGTTCTTC	CASSVNSEQFF
-	TRBV7-9	TRBJ2-6	-	TGTGCCAGCGGCCCGATATCTGGGGCCAACGTCCTGACTTTC	CASGPISGANVLTF
TRBD2	TRBV6-1	TRBJ2-3	few	TGTGCCACTACGGGGGGGGCTCACACAGATACGCAGTATTTT	CATTGGAHTDTQYF
-	TRBV7-9	TRBJ1-2	-	TGTGCCAGCAGCTTACCCACTCAAACCGGGGGCTACACCTTC	CASSLPTQTGGYTF
-	TRBV4-3	TRBJ1-5	-	TGCGCCACCTGGCTCCGAGGCAGGGCAAGCCAGCCCCAGCATTTT	CATWLRGRASQPQHF
-	TRBV7-9	TRBJ1-1	-	TGTGCCAGCAGCTTAGGACAGAACACTGAAGCTTTCTTT	CASSLGQNTEAFF
TRBD1	TRBV4-3	TRBJ1-1	-	TGCGCCAGCAGCCGCCTCGGACAGGGTGCCATTGAAGCTTTCTTT	CASSRLGQGAIEAFF
TRBD2	TRBV6-6	TRBJ2-2	-	TGTGCCAGCAGTTGGACTAGCGGGGGGGCCGGGGAGCTGTTTTTT	CASSWTSGGAGELFF
-	TRBV7-9	TRBJ2-7	-	TGTGCCAGCGGTTTTAGCCCTGACGAGCAGTACTTC	CASGFSPDEQYF